The 24 T cell receptor beta chains listed next were all sequenced from one sample in a study of cytotoxic CD8 clonotypes in ibrutinib-treated CLL. Sequencing was performed with immunoSEQ multiplex PCR; in TCRdb, only in-frame clones are kept and a portion is missing. The table shows some 310,000 clones, with 70% to 80% occurring only once. Sequenced here: PBMCs, sampled before ibrutinib treatment. These receptors came from a human donor with chronic lymphocytic leukemia.

This chain connects TRBV27 to TRBJ2-1; no clear D gene. Trimming removed 4 bases at V and 2 bases at J, with 15 bases between. The CDR3 totals 16 residues. The germline V gene has CDR1 MNHEY and CDR2 SMNVEV (reference sequence). The CDR3 nucleotides read TGTGCCAGCAGTTCCGTACACGGTATAACCTACAATGAGCAGTTCTTC. As protein: CASSSVHGITYNEQFF.

This clone occurred a few times. This chain uses TRBV2 with TRBJ2-2, with a possible D match to TRBD2 (5 bases). Germline V CDR1 and CDR2: SNHLY, FYNNEI. The CDR3 extends over 15 amino acids. V was pared by 6 bases and J by 0 bases, with 11 bases between. The CDR3 loop reads CASSRGHPNTGELFF. As DNA, the CDR3 is TGTGCCAGCAGCCGAGGGCATCCGAACACCGGGGAGCTGTTTTTT. Drawing the rest from reference TRBV2 and TRBJ2-2, the complete variable domain is EPEVTQTPSHQVTQMGQEVILRCVPISNHLYFYWYRQILGQKVEFLVSFYNNEISEKSEIFDDQFSVERPDGSNFTLKIRSTKLEDSAMYFCASSRGHPNTGELFFGEGSRLTVL.

This chain joins TRBV18 and TRBJ2-1; D unresolved. Germline V gene data show CDR1 as KGHSH and CDR2 as LQKENI. The CDR3 has 12 residues. Trimming removed 4 bases at V and 8 bases at J, with 9 bases between. The DNA for the CDR3 is TGTGCCAGCTCACGGTCCCTGGATGAGCAGTTCTTC. Amino acids: CASSRSLDEQFF. The complete variable domain, with remaining parts taken from reference TRBV18 and TRBJ2-1, reads NAGVMQNPRHLVRRRGQEARLRCSPMKGHSHVYWYRQLPEEGLKFMVYLQKENIIDESGMPKERFSAEFPKEGPSILRIQQVVRGDSAAYFCASSRSLDEQFFGPGTRLTVL.

J is TRBJ1-1 and V is TRBV29-1, with 7 bases aligning to TRBD1. J lost 4 bases, V lost 4 bases, and 12 bases had no gene match. Germline loops: CDR1 SQVTM, CDR2 ANQGSEA. The CDR3 runs to 15 residues. In nucleotides, the CDR3 is TGCAGCGTTGCCGCGGGACAGCCCGGGGGCACTGAAGCTTTCTTT. Translating gives CSVAAGQPGGTEAFF.

The chain uses TRBV12-5 and TRBJ1-1; maybe TRBD1 (6 bases). Germline values: CDR1 LGHNT, CDR2 FRNRAP. V gave up 6 bases and J gave up 3 bases, with 11 bases separating them. The CDR3 has 13 amino acids. CDR3 coding DNA: TGTGCTAGTGGCCTTAGGGGGGACACTGAAGCTTTCTTT. As protein: CASGLRGDTEAFF.

The rearrangement joins TRBV7-2 to TRBJ1-4; D is possibly TRBD1 (5 bases). Germline V lookup: CDR1 SGHTA, CDR2 FQGNSA. This CDR3 region has 13 residues. V shed 5 bases and J shed 7 bases, with 11 bases lying between them. CDR3 bases: TGTGCCAGCAGCCCCATGGGGGTTGAAAAACTGTTTTTT. Protein: CASSPMGVEKLFF.

CDR3 sequence (DNA): TGTGCCAGCAGACCGGGACAGTCCTACGAGCAGTACTTC. Residues: CASRPGQSYEQYF. This sequence joins TRBV6-1 and TRBJ2-7, with TRBD1 identical over 7 bases. The CDR3 consists of 13 residues. Germline-derived CDR1 and CDR2 are MNHNS and SASEGT. V gave up 6 bases and J gave up 1 base; unmatched junction bases: 3.

The rearrangement joins TRBV11-2 to TRBJ1-2; tentative D call: TRBD1 (6 bases). The CDR3 covers 13 residues. CDR1 and CDR2 (germline): SGHAT, FQNNGV. Trimming pared 3 bases from V and 5 bases from J, leaving 10 bases between. CDR3 residues: CASSFGQLYGYTF. As DNA, the CDR3 is TGTGCCAGCAGCTTTGGACAGTTATATGGCTACACCTTC.

J is TRBJ1-5 and V is TRBV1; the table gives TRBD1 as D, unverified against the DNA. TRBV1 represents a pseudogene. CDR3 size: 15 residues. CDR3 loop: CTSSQDNRNNQPQHF. In DNA form, the CDR3 reads TGCACCAGCAGCCAAGATAACAGAAACAATCAGCCCCAGCATTTT.

The table lists this clone with a count of one. One junction end disagrees with the germline gene, perhaps due to a read error. Other DNA sequences in this specimen translate into the identical CDR3. The chain recombines TRBV4-2 with TRBJ1-1; 8 bases fit TRBD1. Germline assignment: CDR1 LGHNA and CDR2 YNFKEQ. The CDR3 extends over 16 amino acids. For the CDR3, the DNA is TGTGCCAGTAGCCAAGTGAGACAGGGGCGGAACACTGAAGCTTTCTTT. It is translated as CASSQVRQGRNTEAFF.

The rearrangement links TRBV11-2 to TRBJ2-5; 8 positions agree with TRBD2. Germline-derived CDR1 and CDR2 are SGHAT and FQNNGV. CDR3 length: 14 residues. V lost 2 bases and J lost 5; bases outside the gene matches: 4. CDR3 sequence reads: CASSLSPGGETQYF. For the CDR3, the DNA is TGTGCCAGCAGCTTATCTCCGGGAGGGGAGACCCAGTACTTC.

The chain combines TRBV30 with TRBJ2-5, with a possible D match to TRBD2 (5 bases). The CDR3 has 13 residues. Germline V gene sequence: CDR1 GTSNPN, CDR2 SVGIG (reference sequence). V was pared by 4 bases and J by 7 bases, with 16 bases between. The CDR3 loop reads CAWTRTSSGTQYF. DNA of the CDR3: TGTGCCTGGACCCGGACTTCTTCGGGGACCCAGTACTTC.

The chain uses TRBV30 and TRBJ1-5, with TRBD1 as a possible D gene (6 bases). CDR3 size: 14 residues. V lost 5 bases and J lost 5, with 16 bases in between. Germline V gene data show CDR1 as GTSNPN and CDR2 as SVGIG (reference sequence). Here the CDR3 reads CAWASDRNDQPQHF. The CDR3 DNA reads as TGTGCCTGGGCCTCAGACAGGAACGATCAGCCCCAGCATTTT.

The rearrangement joins TRBV29-1 to TRBJ1-1; maybe TRBD1 (6 bases). The V gene's germline CDR1 is SQVTM and CDR2 ANQGSEA. Trimming shortened V by 6 bases and J by 1 base, and 12 bases separated the two germline ends. The CDR3 has 13 amino acids. The CDR3, as DNA: TGCAGCGTCCCAGGGGCCGGGAACACTGAAGCTTTCTTT. Translating gives CSVPGAGNTEAFF.

The V call is TRBV5-1, the J call TRBJ2-3; tentatively, D is TRBD2 (5 bases). This CDR3 is 14 amino acids long. Between the trimmed V and J ends, which lost 4 bases and 4 bases, there was a span of 13 bases. Germline CDR1 SGHRS, CDR2 YFSETQ. The CDR3 region has the DNA TGCGCCAGCAGCCTGGACTTCCGCGCAGATACGCAGTATTTT. The encoded protein is CASSLDFRADTQYF.

This clone was found a few times. Other DNA variants within this sample encode the same CDR3. V gene TRBV9 combines with J gene TRBJ2-1; the D is unclear. V lost 3 bases and J 6 bases, leaving 1 base between the germline ends. Germline CDR1 is SGDLS and CDR2 is YYNGEE. CDR3 size: 10 residues. The CDR3 coding sequence is TGTGCCAGCAGCGGCAATGAGCAGTTCTTC. Translation gives CASSGNEQFF.

V gene TRBV5-6 combines with J gene TRBJ2-7, with 9 bases that match TRBD2. The V segment lost 4 bases and the J segment 3 bases; nucleotides outside the gene matches: 8. The germline gives CDR1 SGHDT, CDR2 YYEEEE. This CDR3 spans 15 amino acids. The CDR3 DNA reads TGTGCCAGCAGCGGGGCGGGAGGGCCCTACTACGAGCAGTACTTC. Protein sequence: CASSGAGGPYYEQYF.

This clone was found once. The V call is TRBV5-1, the J call TRBJ2-1, with 10 bases aligning to TRBD1. This CDR3 has 16 amino acids. The germline V gene encodes CDR1 SGHRS and CDR2 YFSETQ. V was pared by 0 bases and J by 15 bases, with 15 bases of the junction left unmatched. The CDR3 bases are TGCGCCAGCAGCTTGGTTCGACAGGGGGCGGTGGGTAGAGGGTTCTTC. It encodes CASSLVRQGAVGRGFF.

J is TRBJ2-7 and V is TRBV5-1, with a tentative D call TRBD2 (6 bases). The CDR3 length is 15 residues. V was clipped by 3 bases and J by 4 bases, with 17 bases between them. The germline gives CDR1 SGHRS, CDR2 YFSETQ. The CDR3, as DNA: TGCGCCAGCAGCTCCCCTCTCGGGGGAGCATACGAGCAGTACTTC. Translated, it gives CASSSPLGGAYEQYF.

This chain links TRBV6-5 with TRBJ2-2; 7 positions agree with TRBD1. From germline, CDR1 is MNHEY and CDR2 SVGAGI. CDR3 length: 15 residues. V shed 2 bases and J 6 bases; nucleotides not matched to a gene: 6. The CDR3 DNA follows: TGTGCCAGCAGTTACCCCGTCCAGGGGGCCGGGGAGCTGTTTTTT. Translating it yields CASSYPVQGAGELFF.

This chain uses TRBV11-2 with TRBJ2-2; 8 bases are shared with TRBD1. Trimming took 5 bases from V and 1 from J; bases not matched to a gene: 6. The CDR3 is 16 amino acids. Germline lookup yields CDR1 SGHAT and CDR2 FQNNGV. The CDR3 DNA is TGTGCCAGCAGCAGGGGACAGGTCCTGAACACCGGGGAGCTGTTTTTT. This codes for CASSRGQVLNTGELFF.

The J gene is TRBJ2-7, the V gene TRBV12-5; 8 nucleotides match TRBD1. The trim removed 0 bases at V and 3 bases at J, leaving 7 bases unmatched. The CDR3 totals 16 residues. Germline V CDR1 and CDR2: LGHNT, FRNRAP. Here the CDR3 reads CASGLVQGTGFYEQYF. Here the CDR3 DNA reads TGTGCTAGTGGTTTGGTACAAGGGACAGGATTCTACGAGCAGTACTTC.

This clone was seen only a few times. The genes are TRBV4-3 and TRBJ2-5; D gene unclear. Trimming took 2 bases from V and 2 from J, leaving 12 bases between them. Germline V gene sequence: CDR1 LGHNA, CDR2 YSLEER. The CDR3 is 15 amino acids. The CDR3 DNA is TGCGCCAGCAGCCAATCGGCTGGGCGACAAGAGACCCAGTACTTC. Translating gives CASSQSAGRQETQYF.

In this sample, this clone turned up a few times. This rearrangement joins TRBV4-3 to TRBJ2-5, with unresolved D. V gave up 0 bases and J gave up 4 bases, with 18 bases separating them. The length of the CDR3 is 17 residues. Germline-derived CDR1 and CDR2 are LGHNA and YSLEER. Here the CDR3 reads CASSQDPGPSKRETQYF. As DNA, the CDR3 is TGCGCCAGCAGCCAAGACCCCGGGCCCTCAAAGCGAGAGACCCAGTACTTC.